Below, 27 T cell receptor beta chains from the same sample are listed, as sequenced in a study of blood T cell repertoires in COVID-19. Data came from immunoSEQ multiplex PCR; TCRdb stores just in-frame clones and leaves some out. The table includes roughly 86,000 clones, roughly 86% detected once. Sequenced material: peripheral blood. The receptors shown here come from a man aged 50-59 years with active or convalescent COVID-19.

This clone was detected once. V and J are TRBV15 and TRBJ2-2; 7 bases are a match to TRBD2. V trimming: 3 bases; J trimming: 0 bases; junction bases outside the gene matches: 4. Per germline, CDR1 LNHNV and CDR2 YYDKDF (reference sequence). There are 16 residues in the CDR3. CDR3 sequence reads: CATSRPGTTNTGELFF. The DNA of the CDR3 is TGTGCCACCAGCAGGCCCGGGACTACGAACACCGGGGAGCTGTTTTTT.

The sample holds one count of this clone. The chain links TRBV14 to TRBJ1-1, with 9 bases lining up with TRBD1. With V trimmed by 3 bases and J by 1 base, 3 bases remained unmatched. Germline CDR1 and CDR2: SGHDN and FVKESK. The CDR3 loop spans 15 amino acids. CDR3 in amino acids: CASSQPGQGNTEAFF. CDR3 sequence (DNA): TGTGCCAGCAGCCAGCCGGGACAGGGGAACACTGAAGCTTTCTTT.

Comments on this clone: Other DNA sequences within the sample encode an identical CDR3. The chain couples TRBV27 to TRBJ1-6, with 8 bases fitting TRBD1. V dropped 4 bases and J dropped 7; count of bases not matched to a gene: 3. The CDR3 covers 14 residues. Germline V gene sequence: CDR1 MNHEY, CDR2 SMNVEV (reference sequence). The CDR3: CASSWDRQNSPLHF. CDR3 DNA sequence: TGTGCCAGCAGTTGGGACAGGCAGAATTCACCCCTCCACTTT.

The V call is TRBV5-1, the J call TRBJ1-5; D is unclear. Germline CDR1 and CDR2: SGHRS and YFSETQ. Trimming removed 0 bases from V and 3 bases from J, with 7 bases in between. The CDR3 runs 14 residues. For the CDR3, the DNA is TGCGCCAGCAGCTTGGGAGGGAACAATCAGCCCCAGCATTTT. It encodes CASSLGGNNQPQHF.

The J gene is TRBJ2-1, the V gene TRBV19, with TRBD1 as a possible D gene (6 bases). V was clipped by 5 bases and J by 6 bases, with 17 bases between them. The CDR3 spans 15 residues. Germline CDR1 and CDR2: LNHDA and SQIVND (reference sequence). The CDR3: CASSFRGIQSNEQFF. DNA of the CDR3: TGTGCCAGTAGTTTCAGGGGTATTCAGTCCAATGAGCAGTTCTTC.

The rearrangement links TRBV6-5 to TRBJ2-7; 9 bases match TRBD1. Germline V gene data show CDR1 as MNHEY and CDR2 as SVGAGI. V gave up 8 bases and J gave up 6 bases; unmatched junction bases: 11. The CDR3 covers 14 residues. This CDR3 is CASGSRTGVTEQYF. CDR3 nucleotide sequence: TGTGCCAGCGGCAGCCGGACAGGGGTGACCGAGCAGTACTTC.

The count of this clone is one. The chain couples TRBV9 to TRBJ2-5; 7 nucleotides align to TRBD1. The germline CDR1 and CDR2 sequences are SGDLS and YYNGEE. V gave up 0 bases and J gave up 5 bases; unmatched junction bases: 13. CDR3 size: 17 residues. CDR3 loop: CASSVGARTGTQETQYF. DNA for the CDR3: TGTGCCAGCAGCGTAGGGGCCCGGACAGGAACGCAGGAGACCCAGTACTTC. Based on the CDR3 plus reference TRBV9 and TRBJ2-5, the full variable domain is DSGVTQTPKHLITATGQRVTLRCSPRSGDLSVYWYQQSLDQGLQFLIQYYNGEERAKGNILERFSAQQFPDLHSELNLSSLELGDSALYFCASSVGARTGTQETQYFGPGTRLLVL.

The chain couples TRBV5-1 to TRBJ1-2; maybe TRBD1 (5 bases). V was cut by 0 bases and J by 0 bases, with 12 bases left in between. The CDR3 is 16 amino acids. Germline CDR1 reads SGHRS; CDR2 reads YFSETQ. CDR3 sequence: CASSLEGVSANYGYTF. The DNA for the CDR3 is TGCGCCAGCAGCTTGGAAGGGGTCAGCGCTAACTATGGCTACACCTTC.

The chain carries TRBV28 and TRBJ2-2, with D perhaps TRBD1 (6 bases). This CDR3 is 16 amino acids long. The germline V and J ends were trimmed by 5 bases and 4 bases, with 17 bases remaining between them. Germline V lookup: CDR1 MDHEN, CDR2 SYDVKM. For the CDR3, the DNA is TGTGCCAGCAGTCTCCCTAGCCAGGGGACCACCGGGGAGCTGTTTTTT. This encodes CASSLPSQGTTGELFF.

This clone was observed once. The V call is TRBV7-2, the J call TRBJ2-7; TRBD1 is a possible D gene (5 bases). This CDR3 has 14 amino acids. CDR1 is SGHTA, CDR2 FQGNSA, per germline. The germline V and J ends were trimmed by 5 bases and 0 bases, with 11 bases remaining between them. The CDR3 spells CASSERQFSYEQYF. The CDR3 nucleotides are TGTGCCAGCAGCGAAAGACAGTTCTCCTACGAGCAGTACTTC.

This chain connects TRBV3-1 (or the pseudogene TRBV3-2) to TRBJ1-3; D remains ambiguous. CDR1 and CDR2 (germline): LGHDT, YNNKEL (reference sequence). V gave up 4 bases and J gave up 4 bases, with 5 bases separating them. This CDR3 contains 12 residues. The CDR3 reads CASSPGGNTIYF. The CDR3 DNA follows: TGTGCCAGCAGCCCGGGAGGAAACACCATATATTTT.

The genes are TRBV7-2 and TRBJ1-6, with TRBD1 identical over 10 bases. The CDR3 contains 15 residues. The trim removed 5 bases at V and 10 bases at J, leaving 8 bases unmatched. CDR1 and CDR2 from the germline V gene are SGHTA and FQGNSA. The chain's CDR3 is CASSPGQGIGSPLHF. The CDR3, as DNA: TGTGCCAGCAGCCCGGGACAGGGGATAGGGTCACCCCTCCACTTT.

J is TRBJ1-2 and V is TRBV6-1, with TRBD1 identical over 8 bases. Germline V gene lookup returns CDR1 MNHNS and CDR2 SASEGT. This CDR3 region has 16 residues. V was pared by 2 bases and J by 5 bases, with 10 bases of the junction left unmatched. CDR3: CASSEPGQALLYGYTF. The CDR3 nucleotides are TGTGCCAGCAGTGAACCGGGACAGGCGCTTTTATATGGCTACACCTTC.

This chain links TRBV18 with TRBJ1-1; 12 bases fit TRBD1. The ends lost 3 bases at V and 1 base at J; junction bases unmatched: 3. The CDR3 runs 16 residues. In germline, CDR1 is KGHSH, CDR2 LQKENI. The CDR3 region has the DNA TGTGCCAGCTCACCCGGGACAGGGGGCGCGAACACTGAAGCTTTCTTT. Its translation is CASSPGTGGANTEAFF.

This rearrangement joins TRBV2 to TRBJ2-7; D is ambiguous. The CDR3 contains 12 residues. V lost 5 bases and J 6 bases, leaving 11 bases between the germline ends. Germline loops: CDR1 SNHLY, CDR2 FYNNEI. The CDR3 region has the DNA TGTGCCAGCAGTTCGCAGGCGAGCGAGCAGTACGTC. Residues: CASSSQASEQYV.

The chain has TRBV6-5 and TRBJ1-5; D possibly corresponds to TRBD1 (5 bases). This CDR3 is built from 14 residues. The germline V gene encodes CDR1 MNHEY and CDR2 SVGAGI. V was clipped by 6 bases and J by 7 bases, with 16 bases between them. The CDR3 spells CASSSWGEGQPQHF. DNA of the CDR3: TGTGCCAGCAGCTCCTGGGGGGAAGGGCAGCCCCAGCATTTT.

The chain uses TRBV5-6 and TRBJ2-7; 10 nucleotides align to TRBD2. Germline V gene sequence: CDR1 SGHDT, CDR2 YYEEEE. This CDR3 has 14 amino acids. J lost 6 bases, V lost 4 bases, and 7 bases had no gene match. CDR3 DNA: TGTGCCAGCAGCGTTAGAGCGGGGGGGCGCGAGCAGTACGTC. It codes for CASSVRAGGREQYV.

The chain joins TRBV11-2 to TRBJ2-7; D may be TRBD1 (5 bases). The CDR3 consists of 14 residues. Germline CDR1 and CDR2: SGHAT and FQNNGV. The V end was cut by 1 base, the J end by 3 bases, with 10 bases between. The CDR3 protein is CASSLVAGIYEQYF. In nucleotides, the CDR3 is TGTGCCAGCAGCTTAGTAGCAGGGATCTACGAGCAGTACTTC.

This clone was observed a single time. The rearrangement links TRBV19 to TRBJ1-1; D possibly corresponds to TRBD1 (6 bases). The CDR3 sequence is 13 residues long. Germline-derived CDR1 and CDR2 are LNHDA and SQIVND (reference sequence). Trimming cost V 5 bases and J 4 bases, with 11 bases left between them. CDR3 sequence: CASSFQGLTEAFF. The CDR3, as DNA: TGTGCCAGTAGTTTCCAGGGGCTCACTGAAGCTTTCTTT.

The V gene is TRBV7-9, the J gene TRBJ2-5, with no clear D. This CDR3 comprises 14 residues. Germline CDR1 and CDR2: SEHNR and FQNEAQ (reference sequence). V was clipped by 5 bases and J by 5 bases, with 15 bases between them. The CDR3 region is CASSPAFQVETQYF. CDR3 nucleotides: TGTGCCAGCAGCCCGGCCTTTCAGGTGGAGACCCAGTACTTC.

The J gene is TRBJ2-3, the V gene TRBV5-1; 9 positions match TRBD1. V lost 4 bases and J lost 4; bases outside the gene matches: 7. This CDR3 is built from 15 residues. Germline V CDR1 and CDR2: SGHRS, YFSETQ. The CDR3 is CASSHGTGMADTQYF. Written as DNA, the CDR3 is TGCGCCAGCAGCCACGGGACAGGGATGGCAGATACGCAGTATTTT. The full variable domain, its missing parts supplied by reference TRBV5-1 and TRBJ2-3, is KAGVTQTPRYLIKTRGQQVTLSCSPISGHRSVSWYQQTPGQGLQFLFEYFSETQRNKGNFPGRFSGRQFSNSRSEMNVSTLELGDSALYLCASSHGTGMADTQYFGPGTRLTVL.

This clone has at least ten counts. CDR3 protein: CASSSRTVATNEKLFF. The DNA for the CDR3 is TGCGCCAGCAGCTCTCGGACAGTTGCAACTAATGAAAAACTGTTTTTT. The V gene is TRBV5-1, the J gene TRBJ1-4; tentatively, D is TRBD1 (6 bases). CDR3 length equals 16 residues. Trimming pared 3 bases from V and 0 bases from J, leaving 12 bases between. From germline, CDR1 is SGHRS and CDR2 YFSETQ.

CDR3 loop: CSASSFRDRAIETQYF. The CDR3 DNA reads as TGCAGTGCTAGTTCATTTAGGGACAGGGCGATTGAGACCCAGTACTTC. The chain recombines TRBV20-1 with TRBJ2-5; 9 bases are a match to TRBD1. From germline, CDR1 is DFQATT and CDR2 SNEGSKA (reference sequence). V dropped 3 bases and J dropped 5; count of bases not matched to a gene: 13. The CDR3 runs 16 residues.

The chain combines TRBV6-5 with TRBJ1-1; 7 nucleotides match TRBD1. Germline CDR1 reads MNHEY; CDR2 reads SVGAGI. CDR3 length: 12 amino acids. Unmatched junction bases numbered 0, after V lost 0 bases and J lost 8 bases. The CDR3 sequence: CASSYSGGEAFF. The CDR3 DNA sequence: TGTGCCAGCAGTTACTCAGGGGGCGAAGCTTTCTTT.

The V call is TRBV6-6, the J call TRBJ1-3, with D perhaps TRBD1 (5 bases). The CDR3 extends over 14 amino acids. CDR1 is MNHNY, CDR2 SVGAGI, per germline (reference sequence). The V end lost 5 bases, the J end lost 1 base, and 9 bases lay between the germline ends. The CDR3 coding sequence is TGTGCCAGCAGTCAGGACACTTCTGGAAACACCATATATTTT. It yields the protein CASSQDTSGNTIYF.

This rearrangement joins TRBV28 to TRBJ1-3, with 10 positions matching TRBD1. V shed 8 bases, J shed 1 base, and the junction held 5 bases outside the gene matches. This CDR3 is built from 15 residues. Germline V gives CDR1 MDHEN, CDR2 SYDVKM. The CDR3 spells CASWEGQGSGNTIYF. DNA for the CDR3: TGTGCCAGCTGGGAGGGACAGGGGTCTGGAAACACCATATATTTT.

The V call is TRBV12-3 or TRBV12-4, the J call TRBJ1-3, with D maybe TRBD1 (5 bases). This CDR3 is built from 12 residues. V was cut by 5 bases and J by 11 bases, with 13 bases left in between. The CDR3 bases are TGTGCCAGCAGTCGGGGGGAGATCTCCATATATTTT. This sequence encodes CASSRGEISIYF.